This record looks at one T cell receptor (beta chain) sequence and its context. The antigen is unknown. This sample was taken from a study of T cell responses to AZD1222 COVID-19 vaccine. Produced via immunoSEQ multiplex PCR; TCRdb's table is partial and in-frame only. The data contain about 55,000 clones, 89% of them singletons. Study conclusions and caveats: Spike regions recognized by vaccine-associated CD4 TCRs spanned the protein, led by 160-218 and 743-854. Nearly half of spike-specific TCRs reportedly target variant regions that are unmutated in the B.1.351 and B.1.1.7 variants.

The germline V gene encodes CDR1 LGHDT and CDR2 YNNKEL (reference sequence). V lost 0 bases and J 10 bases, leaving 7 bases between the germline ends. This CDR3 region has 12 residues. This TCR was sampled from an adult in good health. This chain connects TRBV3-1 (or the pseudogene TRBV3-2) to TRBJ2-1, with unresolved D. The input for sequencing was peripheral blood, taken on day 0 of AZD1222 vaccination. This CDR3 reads CASSQELREQFF. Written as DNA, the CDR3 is TGTGCCAGCAGCCAAGAACTGCGGGAGCAGTTCTTC.